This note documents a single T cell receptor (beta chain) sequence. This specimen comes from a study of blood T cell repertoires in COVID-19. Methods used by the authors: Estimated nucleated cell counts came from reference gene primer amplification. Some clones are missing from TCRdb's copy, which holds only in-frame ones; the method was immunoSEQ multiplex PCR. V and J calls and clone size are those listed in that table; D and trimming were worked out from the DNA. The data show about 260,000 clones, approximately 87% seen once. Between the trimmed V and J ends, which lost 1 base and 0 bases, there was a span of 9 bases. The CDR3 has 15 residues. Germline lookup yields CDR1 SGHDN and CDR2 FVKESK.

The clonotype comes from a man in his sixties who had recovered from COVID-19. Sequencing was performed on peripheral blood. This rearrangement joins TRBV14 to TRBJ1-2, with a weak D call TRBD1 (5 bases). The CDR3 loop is CASSQGGRTNYGYTF. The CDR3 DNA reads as TGTGCCAGCAGCCAAGGGGGCAGAACTAACTATGGCTACACCTTC.